This T cell receptor beta chain emerged from a study of neurological immune-mediated disorders. With 10-nucleotide random UMIs included, cDNA was synthesized by 5'RACE. MiXCR, run by TCRdb on the 5' RACE reads, gives a single entry per CDR3 protein. The data contain tens of thousands of distinct CDR3 sequences, roughly 4.7% of them singletons. CDR1 is SEHNR and CDR2 is FQNEAQ in the germline V gene (reference sequence). The V end lost 2 bases, the J end lost 5 bases, and 13 bases lay between the germline ends. The CDR3 runs to 15 residues. This clonotype was counted many times. The TCR originated in a woman under 40 with multiple sclerosis. The material sequenced was PBMCs. V usage is TRBV7-9 and J usage is TRBJ2-1; weak D call: TRBD2 (6 bases). This chain's CDR3 is CASSLYDGGNNEQFF. The CDR3 DNA sequence: TGTGCCAGCAGCTTATATGACGGGGGAAACAATGAGCAGTTCTTC. Full variable domain (remainder filled in from reference TRBV7-9 and TRBJ2-1): DTGVSQNPRHKITKRGQNVTFRCDPISEHNRLYWYRQTLGQGPEFLTYFQNEAQLEKSRLLSDRFSAERPKGSFSTLEIQRTEQGDSAMYLCASSLYDGGNNEQFFGPGTRLTVL.